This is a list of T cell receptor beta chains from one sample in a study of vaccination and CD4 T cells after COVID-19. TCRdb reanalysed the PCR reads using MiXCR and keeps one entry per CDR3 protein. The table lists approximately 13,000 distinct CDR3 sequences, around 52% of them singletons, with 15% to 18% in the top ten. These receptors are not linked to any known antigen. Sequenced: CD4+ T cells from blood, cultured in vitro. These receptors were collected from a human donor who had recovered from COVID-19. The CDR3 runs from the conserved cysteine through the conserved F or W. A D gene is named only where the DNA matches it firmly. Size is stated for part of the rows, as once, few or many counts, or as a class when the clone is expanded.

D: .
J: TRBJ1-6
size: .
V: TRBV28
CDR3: CAITGRGMGSPLHF
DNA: TGTGCCATTACAGGGAGAGGGATGGGTTCACCCCTCCACTTT

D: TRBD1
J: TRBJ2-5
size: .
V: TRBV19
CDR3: CASSGTGGETQYF
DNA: TGTGCCAGTAGTGGGACAGGGGGAGAGACCCAGTACTTC

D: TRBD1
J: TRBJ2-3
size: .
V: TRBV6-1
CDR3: CASSEGAGGPSTDTQYF
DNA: TGTGCCAGCAGTGAAGGGGCAGGGGGCCCTAGCACAGATACGCAGTATTTT

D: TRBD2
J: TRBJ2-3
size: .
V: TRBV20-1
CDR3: CSAIAGVGDTQYF
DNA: TGCAGTGCAATAGCGGGAGTTGGAGATACGCAGTATTTT

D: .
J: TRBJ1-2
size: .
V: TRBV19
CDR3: CASRAQTGSNYGYTF
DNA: TGTGCCAGTAGGGCACAGACAGGCTCTAACTATGGCTACACCTTC

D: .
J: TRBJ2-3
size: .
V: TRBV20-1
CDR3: CSAERASESFDTQYF
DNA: TGCAGTGCTGAGCGTGCTAGCGAGAGTTTCGATACGCAGTATTTT

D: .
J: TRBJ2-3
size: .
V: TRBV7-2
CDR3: CASSLGSGRTQDTQYF
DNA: TGTGCCAGCAGCTTAGGCTCAGGTCGAACTCAAGATACGCAGTATTTT

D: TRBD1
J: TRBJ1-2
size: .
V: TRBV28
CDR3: CANHKTGAYGYTF
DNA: TGTGCCAACCATAAAACAGGGGCCTATGGCTACACCTTC

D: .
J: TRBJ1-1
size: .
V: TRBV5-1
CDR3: CASRFDQAALGGEAFF
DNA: TGCGCCAGCAGATTCGACCAAGCGGCCCTAGGGGGGGAAGCTTTCTTT

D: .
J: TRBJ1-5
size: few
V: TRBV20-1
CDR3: CSARFVGINQPQHF
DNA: TGCAGTGCTAGATTCGTGGGAATCAATCAGCCCCAGCATTTT

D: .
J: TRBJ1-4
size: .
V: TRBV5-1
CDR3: CASSAGQLGEKLFF
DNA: TGCGCCAGCAGCGCCGGACAGTTGGGTGAAAAACTGTTTTTT

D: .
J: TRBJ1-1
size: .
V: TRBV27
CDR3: CASSHRENTEAFF
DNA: TGTGCCAGCAGCCACAGGGAAAACACTGAAGCTTTCTTT

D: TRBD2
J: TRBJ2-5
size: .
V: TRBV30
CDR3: CAWSPGLAGQETQYF
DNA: TGTGCCTGGAGTCCTGGACTAGCTGGCCAAGAGACCCAGTACTTC

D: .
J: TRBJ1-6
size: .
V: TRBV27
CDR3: CASSLTYNSPLHF
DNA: TGTGCCAGCAGTTTAACCTATAATTCACCCCTCCACTTT

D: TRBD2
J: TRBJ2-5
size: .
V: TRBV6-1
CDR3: CASSGAWWGGPQETQYF
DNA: TGTGCCAGCAGTGGCGCCTGGTGGGGGGGACCCCAAGAGACCCAGTACTTC

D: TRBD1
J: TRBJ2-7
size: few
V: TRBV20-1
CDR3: CSAPGTGAYEQYF
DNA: TGCAGTGCACCCGGGACAGGGGCATACGAGCAGTACTTC

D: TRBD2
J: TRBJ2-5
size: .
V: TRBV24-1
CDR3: CATSDLAGGLETQYF
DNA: TGTGCCACCAGTGATTTGGCGGGAGGGCTGGAGACCCAGTACTTC

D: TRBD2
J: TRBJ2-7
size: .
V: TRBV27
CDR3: CASSFQAGAYEQYF
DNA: TGTGCCAGCAGTTTTCAAGCGGGGGCCTACGAGCAGTACTTC

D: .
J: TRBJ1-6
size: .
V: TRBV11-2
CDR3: CASSLEAGVRFNSPLHF
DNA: TGTGCCAGCAGCTTAGAAGCAGGGGTCCGCTTTAATTCACCCCTCCACTTT

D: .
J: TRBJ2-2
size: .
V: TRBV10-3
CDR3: CAISTFWESNTGELFF
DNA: TGTGCCATCAGTACCTTCTGGGAGAGTAACACCGGGGAGCTGTTTTTT

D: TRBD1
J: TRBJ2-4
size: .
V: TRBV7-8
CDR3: CASSRGTANIQYF
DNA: TGTGCCAGCAGCAGGGGGACAGCAAACATTCAGTACTTC

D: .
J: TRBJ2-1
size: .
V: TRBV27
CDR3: CASTPIGADGNEQFF
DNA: TGTGCCAGCACCCCAATAGGGGCTGACGGGAATGAGCAGTTCTTC

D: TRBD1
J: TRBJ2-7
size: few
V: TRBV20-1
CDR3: CSARSQGAGEQYF
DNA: TGCAGTGCTAGAAGTCAGGGGGCGGGAGAGCAGTACTTC

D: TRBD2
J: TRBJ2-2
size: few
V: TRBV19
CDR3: CASSITSGRGTGELFF
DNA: TGTGCCAGTAGTATAACTAGCGGGAGGGGCACCGGGGAGCTGTTTTTT

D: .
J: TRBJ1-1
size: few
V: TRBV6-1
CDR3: CATLNRATEAFF
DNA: TGTGCCACCCTTAACAGGGCCACTGAAGCTTTCTTT

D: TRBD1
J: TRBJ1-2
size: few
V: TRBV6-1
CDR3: CASRETGTGTFSITSNYGYTF
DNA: TGTGCCAGCAGAGAGACCGGGACAGGAACGTTTAGCATAACCTCTAACTATGGCTACACCTTC

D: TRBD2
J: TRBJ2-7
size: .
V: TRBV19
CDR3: CASSMSSGSAKYF
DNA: TGTGCCAGTAGTATGTCTAGCGGGAGTGCAAAGTACTTC

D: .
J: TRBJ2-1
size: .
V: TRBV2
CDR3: CASSPESSYNEQFF
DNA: TGTGCCAGCAGCCCGGAGAGCTCCTACAATGAGCAGTTCTTC

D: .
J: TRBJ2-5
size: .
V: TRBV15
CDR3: CATSRKGSPPRETQYF
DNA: TGTGCCACCAGCCGAAAAGGATCCCCCCCAAGAGAGACCCAGTACTTC

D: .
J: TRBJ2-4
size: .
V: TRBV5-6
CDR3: CASSVNGLAKNIQYF
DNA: TGTGCCAGCAGCGTGAACGGGCTAGCCAAAAACATTCAGTACTTC

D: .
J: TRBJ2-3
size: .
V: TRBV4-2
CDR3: CASSQDQTASDTQYF
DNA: TGTGCCAGCAGCCAAGATCAGACCGCGTCAGATACGCAGTATTTT

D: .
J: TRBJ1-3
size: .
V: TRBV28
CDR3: CASSLSGYYGNTIYF
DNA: TGTGCCAGCAGTTTATCAGGGTACTATGGAAACACCATATATTTT